This TCR beta chain was retrieved from a study of blood T cell repertoires in COVID-19. The overall study: Collection of acute and convalescent COVID-19 samples took place in the United States, Italy and Spain.

In the authors' workflow: Reference gene primer amplification gave nucleated cell count estimates. Using immunoSEQ multiplex PCR, the repertoire was profiled, and TCRdb retains in-frame clones only, with some absent. V and J calls and clone size are those listed in that table; D and trimming were worked out from the DNA. The repertoire holds hundreds of thousands of clones, 83% seen once, with 8.5% to 9.5% in the top ten. The V and J ends lost 0 bases and 0 bases, in that order; junction bases with no gene match: 8. Germline V gene sequence: CDR1 SGDLS, CDR2 YYNGEE. There are 18 residues in the CDR3.

Sequencing input: peripheral blood. The chain carries TRBV9 and TRBJ2-2, with 7 bases aligning to TRBD1. This TCR derives from a woman aged 45 to 65 who had recovered from COVID-19. The CDR3 nucleotides are TGTGCCAGCAGCGTAGGGACAGGAACCTACGCGAACACCGGGGAGCTGTTTTTT. It yields the protein CASSVGTGTYANTGELFF.